Each of the 19 T cell receptor beta chains below was sequenced from the same sample in a study of cytomegalovirus exposure and HLA in healthy donors. Profiling relied on immunoSEQ multiplex PCR, and the TCRdb table lists in-frame clones only, not all of them. The sample has about 240,000 clones, around 87% seen once. What was sequenced was PBMCs. The receptors here all came from a woman under 40 in good health and CMV-seropositive.

The chain has TRBV28 and TRBJ2-2; D gene ambiguous. Trimming cost V 4 bases and J 3 bases, with 3 bases left between them. Germline-derived CDR1 and CDR2 are MDHEN and SYDVKM. The CDR3 is 12 residues long. The CDR3 DNA reads TGTGCCAGCAGTTCATACACCGGGGAGCTGTTTTTT. This translates into CASSSYTGELFF.

This clone was picked up many times. V and J are TRBV2 and TRBJ1-5; 7 nucleotides align to TRBD1. CDR3 size: 15 residues. Per the germline V gene, CDR1 is SNHLY and CDR2 is FYNNEI. With 4 bases clipped from V and 4 bases from J, the junction kept 7 bases outside the gene matches. Written as DNA, the CDR3 is TGTGCCAGCAGTGGGTCGGGACAGCGGAATCAGCCCCAGCATTTT. Its translation: CASSGSGQRNQPQHF.

The chain recombines TRBV5-1 with TRBJ2-2, with 15 bases fitting TRBD2. Trimming at V came to 2 bases and at J to 6 bases, leaving 2 bases not matched to a gene. CDR3 length: 16 amino acids. Germline V lookup: CDR1 SGHRS, CDR2 YFSETQ. The CDR3 is CASSFGLAGGAGELFF. The DNA for the CDR3 is TGCGCCAGCAGCTTCGGACTAGCGGGAGGGGCCGGGGAGCTGTTTTTT.

The chain has TRBV13 and TRBJ2-7; 12 positions agree with TRBD2. J lost 7 bases, V lost 5 bases, and 9 bases had no gene match. The CDR3 loop spans 15 amino acids. CDR1 PRHDT and CDR2 FYEKMQ come from the germline V gene (reference sequence). CDR3: CASSILTSGGEEQYF. CDR3 DNA sequence: TGTGCCAGCAGCATCCTGACTAGCGGGGGTGAAGAGCAGTACTTC. Full variable domain (missing parts from reference TRBV13 and TRBJ2-7): AAGVIQSPRHLIKEKRETATLKCYPIPRHDTVYWYQQGPGQDPQFLISFYEKMQSDKGSIPDRFSAQQFSDYHSELNMSSLELGDSALYFCASSILTSGGEEQYFGPGTRLTVT.

In DNA form, the CDR3 reads TGTGCCAGCAGCGACGACTCCTACACAGATACGCAGTATTTT. This encodes CASSDDSYTDTQYF. The chain couples TRBV7-9 to TRBJ2-3; D is unclear. The germline CDR1 and CDR2 sequences are SEHNR and FQNEAQ (reference sequence). The CDR3 runs 14 residues. V shed 5 bases and J shed 2 bases, with 11 bases lying between them. Full variable domain (remainder filled in from reference TRBV7-9 and TRBJ2-3): DTGVSQNPRHKITKRGQNVTFRCDPISEHNRLYWYRQTLGQGPEFLTYFQNEAQLEKSRLLSDRFSAERPKGSFSTLEIQRTEQGDSAMYLCASSDDSYTDTQYFGPGTRLTVL.

This clone was seen more than once but under ten times. This chain connects TRBV5-1 to TRBJ1-1; tentative D call: TRBD1 (6 bases). With 4 bases removed from V and 5 bases from J, the gap between germline ends came to 15 bases. Per the germline V gene, CDR1 is SGHRS and CDR2 is YFSETQ. The CDR3 is 14 residues long. The CDR3 region has the DNA TGCGCCAGCAGCATTCTTGACAGGACGACTGAAGCTTTCTTT. It specifies CASSILDRTTEAFF.

The chain links TRBV2 to TRBJ2-1, with a weak D call TRBD2 (5 bases). The CDR3 length is 13 residues. Between the trimmed V and J ends, which lost 4 bases and 9 bases, there was a span of 13 bases. CDR1 is SNHLY and CDR2 is FYNNEI in the germline V gene. CDR3 in amino acids: CASSVLGTSEQFF. CDR3 DNA: TGTGCCAGCAGTGTACTAGGAACCAGTGAGCAGTTCTTC.

The gene calls are TRBV19 and TRBJ1-4; 7 bases map to TRBD1. Per germline, CDR1 LNHDA and CDR2 SQIVND (reference sequence). The ends lost 6 bases at V and 1 base at J; junction bases unmatched: 8. The CDR3 length is 16 residues. The chain's CDR3 is CASRPWTGLTNEKLFF. In DNA form, the CDR3 reads TGTGCCAGTAGGCCATGGACAGGTCTAACTAATGAAAAACTGTTTTTT. Complete variable domain (other parts from reference TRBV19 and TRBJ1-4): DGGITQSPKYLFRKEGQNVTLSCEQNLNHDAMYWYRQDPGQGLRLIYYSQIVNDFQKGDIAEGYSVSREKKESFPLTVTSAQKNPTAFYLCASRPWTGLTNEKLFFGSGTQLSVL.

The V call is TRBV27, the J call TRBJ1-2; TRBD1 might be the D (5 bases). CDR3 length: 12 residues. From germline, CDR1 is MNHEY and CDR2 SMNVEV (reference sequence). V was trimmed by 5 bases and J by 4 bases, leaving 8 bases between them. CDR3 sequence (DNA): TGTGCCAGCAGTCATGACAGCTATGGCTACACCTTC. Encoded protein: CASSHDSYGYTF.

The CDR3 DNA reads TGTGCCAGTAGTATCCGGGGGGGCAATCAGCCCCAGCATTTT. Its protein is CASSIRGGNQPQHF. The V gene is TRBV19, the J gene TRBJ1-5; tentatively, D is TRBD1 (5 bases). Trimming removed 3 bases from V and 2 bases from J, with 8 bases in between. Germline lookup yields CDR1 LNHDA and CDR2 SQIVND (reference sequence). The CDR3 has 14 amino acids.

This chain connects TRBV29-1 to TRBJ2-7, with a tentative D call TRBD1 (6 bases). Germline loops: CDR1 SQVTM, CDR2 ANQGSEA. This CDR3 spans 15 amino acids. V was cut by 6 bases and J by 3 bases, with 21 bases left in between. The CDR3 here is CSVVRRDILRYEQYF. For the CDR3, the DNA is TGCAGCGTCGTACGCCGGGACATCCTACGCTACGAGCAGTACTTC.

The chain recombines TRBV5-1 with TRBJ2-3; 9 bases match TRBD1. The CDR3 contains 16 residues. CDR1 SGHRS and CDR2 YFSETQ come from the germline V gene. V dropped 0 bases and J dropped 2; count of bases not matched to a gene: 4. The chain's CDR3 is CASSLAGTGNTDTQYF. The DNA of the CDR3 is TGCGCCAGCAGCTTGGCCGGGACAGGGAACACAGATACGCAGTATTTT.

The V call is TRBV28, the J call TRBJ1-5; D perhaps matches TRBD1 (5 bases). With 3 bases removed from V and 3 bases from J, the gap between germline ends came to 12 bases. The CDR3 has 15 amino acids. CDR1 and CDR2 from the germline V gene are MDHEN and SYDVKM. CDR3 sequence: CASSLPGLNNQPQHF. Here the CDR3 DNA reads TGTGCCAGCAGTTTGCCGGGACTTAACAATCAGCCCCAGCATTTT.

The CDR3 DNA is TGTGCCAGCAGCGCGATAGCGGGATACAATGAGCAGTTCTTC. This codes for CASSAIAGYNEQFF. The chain joins TRBV9 to TRBJ2-1, with 8 bases that match TRBD2. CDR3 length: 14 amino acids. Trimming removed 3 bases from V and 4 bases from J; junction bases left unmatched: 3. Germline values: CDR1 SGDLS, CDR2 YYNGEE.

The rearrangement links TRBV10-3 to TRBJ1-1, with D hard to call. The CDR3 has 14 residues. Per germline, CDR1 ENHRY and CDR2 SYGVKD. Trimming removed 3 bases from V and 4 bases from J, with 12 bases in between. Written as DNA, the CDR3 is TGTGCCATCAGTGATCCGAGGGAGAGCACTGAAGCTTTCTTT. Its protein product is CAISDPRESTEAFF.

This rearrangement joins TRBV6-1 to TRBJ2-7; 9 nucleotides agree with TRBD2. Germline V gene data show CDR1 as MNHNS and CDR2 as SASEGT. CDR3 length: 15 residues. J gave up 3 bases and V 5 bases, and 8 bases lay outside the gene matches. The CDR3 region is CASSLAGEGIYEQYF. The CDR3 region has the DNA TGTGCCAGCAGTTTAGCGGGAGAAGGGATCTACGAGCAGTACTTC.

The rearrangement links TRBV30 to TRBJ2-1; D perhaps matches TRBD2 (6 bases). Looked up from germline, CDR1 is GTSNPN and CDR2 is SVGIG (reference sequence). Trimming took 1 base from V and 8 from J, leaving 18 bases between them. The CDR3 covers 15 residues. DNA for the CDR3: TGTGCCTGGAGTGACCGGTTTAGGAGGGCCCATGAGCAGTTCTTC. Amino acids: CAWSDRFRRAHEQFF.

CDR3 in amino acids: CASRIQGASTEAFF. CDR3 nucleotide sequence: TGTGCCAGCAGGATTCAGGGGGCTTCCACTGAAGCTTTCTTT. The chain uses TRBV27 and TRBJ1-1, with 8 bases matching TRBD1. The germline V gene has CDR1 MNHEY and CDR2 SMNVEV (reference sequence). The junction had 7 bases not matched to a gene; V was cut back by 6 bases and J by 4 bases. There are 14 residues in the CDR3.

V gene TRBV7-8 combines with J gene TRBJ1-2; 7 bases are a match to TRBD1. Trimming removed 3 bases from V and 1 base from J; junction bases left unmatched: 2. CDR3 size: 14 residues. CDR1 SGHVS and CDR2 FQNEAQ come from the germline V gene. CDR3 sequence: CASSFAGGNYGYTF. The CDR3 DNA reads TGTGCCAGCAGCTTTGCAGGGGGTAACTATGGCTACACCTTC.